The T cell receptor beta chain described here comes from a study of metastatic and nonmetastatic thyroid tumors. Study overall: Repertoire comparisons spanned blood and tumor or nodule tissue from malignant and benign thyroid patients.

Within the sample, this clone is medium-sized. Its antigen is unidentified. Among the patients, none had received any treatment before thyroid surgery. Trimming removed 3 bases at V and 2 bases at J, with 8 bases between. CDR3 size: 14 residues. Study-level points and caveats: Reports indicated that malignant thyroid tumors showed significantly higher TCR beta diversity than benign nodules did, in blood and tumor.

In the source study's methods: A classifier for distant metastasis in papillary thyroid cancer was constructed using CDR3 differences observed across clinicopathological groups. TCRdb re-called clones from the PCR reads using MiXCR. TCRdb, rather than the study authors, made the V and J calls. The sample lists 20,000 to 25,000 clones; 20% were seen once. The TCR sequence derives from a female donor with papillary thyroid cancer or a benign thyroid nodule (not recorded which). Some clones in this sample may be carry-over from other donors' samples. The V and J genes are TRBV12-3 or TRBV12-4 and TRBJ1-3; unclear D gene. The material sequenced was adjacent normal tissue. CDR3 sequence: CASSLGMAGNTIYF. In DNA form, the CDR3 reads TGTGCCAGCAGTTTGGGAATGGCTGGAAACACCATATATTTT.